This T cell receptor (beta chain) was sequenced in a study of blood T cell repertoires in COVID-19. At the level of the study: Collection of acute and convalescent COVID-19 samples took place in the United States, Italy and Spain. The cDNA or gDNA used as material had been derived from T cells, B-cell-depleted T cells, or PBMCs.

Per the authors' pipeline: Amplification of reference gene primers was used by the study to estimate nucleated cell counts. The protocol was immunoSEQ multiplex PCR, while the TCRdb copy is restricted to in-frame clones and leaves out a portion. V and J calls and clone size follow that table, whereas D and trimming were derived from the DNA. The table lists 78,000 or so clones, about nine tenths of them singletons. Germline CDR1 reads MDHEN; CDR2 reads SYDVKM. V was clipped by 6 bases and J by 0 bases, with 8 bases between them. The CDR3 length is 14 residues. V gene TRBV28 combines with J gene TRBJ1-4; D remains unclear. Sample: peripheral blood. This receptor was identified in a man aged 45 to 65 with active or convalescent COVID-19. The CDR3, as DNA: TGTGCCAGCAGCCCCTCTGCAACTAATGAAAAACTGTTTTTT. It encodes CASSPSATNEKLFF. Supplemented by reference TRBV28 and TRBJ1-4, the full variable domain reads DVKVTQSSRYLVKRTGEKVFLECVQDMDHENMFWYRQDPGLGLRLIYFSYDVKMKEKGDIPEGYSVSREKKERFSLILESASTNQTSMYLCASSPSATNEKLFFGSGTQLSVL.